This entry describes one T cell receptor (beta chain). What it binds is unknown. From its re-call of the 5' RACE reads, TCRdb lists each CDR3 protein once, without DNA. This sample contains 110,000 or so distinct CDR3 sequences. The CDR3 loop spans 15 amino acids. Germline V gene lookup returns CDR1 SNHLY and CDR2 FYNNEI. The sample comes from a study of monozygotic twins with inflammatory bowel disease. Study-level points and caveats: Discordant twins showed the same repertoire similarity as concordant twins, possibly from limited power. For IBD, no single strong associated signal or clonotype was supported.

The blood volume drawn from each donor was around 2.6 ml. Without any T cell sorting, total RNA was isolated from whole blood. The sequence derives from a human donor with ulcerative colitis or Crohn's disease, or a healthy co-twin of an affected twin (not recorded which). The rearrangement links TRBV2 to TRBJ1-2; there is no DNA to check the TCRdb D call of TRBD1. Sequencing used blood. The CDR3 sequence is CASSSPGQGYYGYTF.